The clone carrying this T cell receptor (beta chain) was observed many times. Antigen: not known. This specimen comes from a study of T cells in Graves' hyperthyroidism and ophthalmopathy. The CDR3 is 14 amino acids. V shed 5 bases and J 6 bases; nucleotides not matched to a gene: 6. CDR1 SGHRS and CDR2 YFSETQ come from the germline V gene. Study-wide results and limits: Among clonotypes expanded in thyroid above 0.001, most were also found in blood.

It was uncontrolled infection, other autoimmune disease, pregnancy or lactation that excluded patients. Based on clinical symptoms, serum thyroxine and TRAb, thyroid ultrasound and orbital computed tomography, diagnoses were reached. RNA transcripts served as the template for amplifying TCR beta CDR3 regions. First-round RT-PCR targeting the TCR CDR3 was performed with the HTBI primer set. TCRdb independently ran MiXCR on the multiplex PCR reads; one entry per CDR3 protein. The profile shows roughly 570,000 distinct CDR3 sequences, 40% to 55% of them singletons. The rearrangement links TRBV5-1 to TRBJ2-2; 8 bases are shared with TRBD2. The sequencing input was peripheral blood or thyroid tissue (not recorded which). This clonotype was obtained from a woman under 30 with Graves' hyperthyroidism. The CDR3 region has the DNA TGCGCCAGCAGGGAGCGGGAGAATGCCGGGGAGCTGTTTTTT. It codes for CASRERENAGELFF.